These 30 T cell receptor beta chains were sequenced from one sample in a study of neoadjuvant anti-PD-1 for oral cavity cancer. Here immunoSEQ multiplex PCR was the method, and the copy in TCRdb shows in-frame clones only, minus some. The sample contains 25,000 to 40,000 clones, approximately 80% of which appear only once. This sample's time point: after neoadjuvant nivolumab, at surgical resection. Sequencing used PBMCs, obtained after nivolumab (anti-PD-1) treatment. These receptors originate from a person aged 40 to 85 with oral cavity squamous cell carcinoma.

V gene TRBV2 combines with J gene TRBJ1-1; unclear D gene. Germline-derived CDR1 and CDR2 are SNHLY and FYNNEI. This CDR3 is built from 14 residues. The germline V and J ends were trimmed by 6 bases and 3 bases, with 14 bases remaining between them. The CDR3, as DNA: TGTGCCAGCAGGGTGGCCTTCGGCGACACTGAAGCTTTCTTT. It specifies CASRVAFGDTEAFF.

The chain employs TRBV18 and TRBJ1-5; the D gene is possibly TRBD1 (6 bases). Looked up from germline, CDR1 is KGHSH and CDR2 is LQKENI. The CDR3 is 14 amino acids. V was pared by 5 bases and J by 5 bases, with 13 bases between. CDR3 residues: CASSWGASDQPQHF. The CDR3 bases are TGTGCCAGCTCATGGGGGGCCAGTGATCAGCCCCAGCATTTT.

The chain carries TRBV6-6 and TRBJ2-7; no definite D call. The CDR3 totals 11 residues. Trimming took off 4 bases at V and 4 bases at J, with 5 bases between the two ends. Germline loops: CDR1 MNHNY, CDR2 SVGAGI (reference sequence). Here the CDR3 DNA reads TGTGCCAGCAGTTCGGCGTACGAGCAGTACTTC. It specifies CASSSAYEQYF.

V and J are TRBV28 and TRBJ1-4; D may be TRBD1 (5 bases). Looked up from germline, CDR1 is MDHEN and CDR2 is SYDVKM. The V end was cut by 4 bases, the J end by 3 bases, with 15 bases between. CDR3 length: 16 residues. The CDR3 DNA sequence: TGTGCCAGCAGTTCCCCTCAGGGCGCCTCTAATGAAAAACTGTTTTTT. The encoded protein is CASSSPQGASNEKLFF.

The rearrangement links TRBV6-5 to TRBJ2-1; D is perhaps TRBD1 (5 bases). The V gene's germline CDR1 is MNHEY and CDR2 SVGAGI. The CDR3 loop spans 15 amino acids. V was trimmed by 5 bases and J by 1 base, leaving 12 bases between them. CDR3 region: CASSVTGVSYNEQFF. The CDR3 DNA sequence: TGTGCCAGCAGTGTCACAGGTGTTTCCTACAATGAGCAGTTCTTC.

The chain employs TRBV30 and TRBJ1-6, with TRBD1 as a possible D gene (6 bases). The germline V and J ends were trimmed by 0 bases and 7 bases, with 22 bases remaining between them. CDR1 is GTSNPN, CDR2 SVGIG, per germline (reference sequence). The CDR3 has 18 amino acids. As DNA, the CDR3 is TGTGCCTGGAGTGTAACCGGACAGCCGTTGTTAGGGAATTCACCCCTCCACTTT. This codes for CAWSVTGQPLLGNSPLHF.

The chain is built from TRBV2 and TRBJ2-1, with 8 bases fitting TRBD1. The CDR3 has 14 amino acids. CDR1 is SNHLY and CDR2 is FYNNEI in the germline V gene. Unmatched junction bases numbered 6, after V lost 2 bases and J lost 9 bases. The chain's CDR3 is CASSEQDRVSEQFF. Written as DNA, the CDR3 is TGTGCCAGCAGTGAACAGGACAGGGTATCTGAGCAGTTCTTC.

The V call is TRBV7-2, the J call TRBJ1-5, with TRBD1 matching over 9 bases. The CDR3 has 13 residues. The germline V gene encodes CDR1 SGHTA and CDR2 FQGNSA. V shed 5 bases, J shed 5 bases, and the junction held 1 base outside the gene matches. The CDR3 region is CASSRQGDQPQHF. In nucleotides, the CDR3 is TGTGCCAGCAGCCGACAGGGGGATCAGCCCCAGCATTTT.

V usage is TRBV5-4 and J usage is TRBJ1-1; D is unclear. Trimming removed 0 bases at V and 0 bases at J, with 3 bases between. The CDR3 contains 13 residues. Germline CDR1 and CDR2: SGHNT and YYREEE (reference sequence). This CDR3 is CASSLGVNTEAFF. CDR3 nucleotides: TGTGCCAGCAGCTTGGGGGTGAACACTGAAGCTTTCTTT. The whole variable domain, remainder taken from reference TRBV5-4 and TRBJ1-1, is ETGVTQSPTHLIKTRGQQVTLRCSSQSGHNTVSWYQQALGQGPQFIFQYYREEENGRGNFPPRFSGLQFPNYSSELNVNALELDDSALYLCASSLGVNTEAFFGQGTRLTVV.

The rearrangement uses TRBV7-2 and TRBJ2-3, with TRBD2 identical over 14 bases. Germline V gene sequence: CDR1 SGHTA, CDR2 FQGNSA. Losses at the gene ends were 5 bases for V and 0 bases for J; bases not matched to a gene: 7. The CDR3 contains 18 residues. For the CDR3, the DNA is TGTGCCAGCAGCCAGGGACTAGCGGGGGCCTCTAGCACAGATACGCAGTATTTT. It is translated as CASSQGLAGASSTDTQYF.

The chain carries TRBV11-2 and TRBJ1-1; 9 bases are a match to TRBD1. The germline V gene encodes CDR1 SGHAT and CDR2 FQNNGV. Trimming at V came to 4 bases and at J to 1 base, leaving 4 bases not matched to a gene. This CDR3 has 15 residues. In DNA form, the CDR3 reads TGTGCCAGCAGCTCCTGGGACAGGGAGAACACTGAAGCTTTCTTT. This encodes CASSSWDRENTEAFF.

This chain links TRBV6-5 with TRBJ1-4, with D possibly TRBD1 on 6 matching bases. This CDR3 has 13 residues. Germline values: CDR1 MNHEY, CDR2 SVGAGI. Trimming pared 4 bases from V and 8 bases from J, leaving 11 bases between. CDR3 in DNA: TGTGCCAGCAGTTCTCCCGGACAGGAAAAACTGTTTTTT. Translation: CASSSPGQEKLFF.

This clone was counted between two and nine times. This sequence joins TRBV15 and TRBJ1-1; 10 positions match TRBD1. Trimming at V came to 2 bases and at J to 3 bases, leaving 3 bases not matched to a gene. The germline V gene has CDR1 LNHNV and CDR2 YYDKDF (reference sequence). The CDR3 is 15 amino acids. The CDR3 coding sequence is TGTGCCACCAGCAGAAAGGGGACAGGGGACACTGAAGCTTTCTTT. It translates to CATSRKGTGDTEAFF.

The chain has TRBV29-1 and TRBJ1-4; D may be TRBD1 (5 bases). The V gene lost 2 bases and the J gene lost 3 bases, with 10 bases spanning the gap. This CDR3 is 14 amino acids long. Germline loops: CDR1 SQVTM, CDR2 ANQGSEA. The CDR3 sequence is CSVEIREANEKLFF. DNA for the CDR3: TGCAGCGTTGAAATCAGGGAGGCTAATGAAAAACTGTTTTTT. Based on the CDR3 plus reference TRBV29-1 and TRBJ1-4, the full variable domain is SAVISQKPSRDICQRGTSLTIQCQVDSQVTMMFWYRQQPGQSLTLIATANQGSEATYESGFVIDKFPISRPNLTFSTLTVSNMSPEDSSIYLCSVEIREANEKLFFGSGTQLSVL.

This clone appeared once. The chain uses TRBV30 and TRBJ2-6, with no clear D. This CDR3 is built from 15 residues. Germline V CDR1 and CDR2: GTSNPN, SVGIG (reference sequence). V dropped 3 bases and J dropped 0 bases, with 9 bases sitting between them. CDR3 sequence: CAWRPQLSGANVLTF. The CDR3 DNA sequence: TGTGCCTGGAGACCCCAGCTCTCTGGGGCCAACGTCCTGACTTTC.

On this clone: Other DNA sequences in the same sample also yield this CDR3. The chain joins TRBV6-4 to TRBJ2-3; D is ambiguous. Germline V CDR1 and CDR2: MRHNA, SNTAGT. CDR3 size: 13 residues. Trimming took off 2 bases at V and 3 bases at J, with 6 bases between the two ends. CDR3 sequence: CASSDGRTDTQYF. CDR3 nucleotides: TGTGCCAGCAGTGACGGCCGGACAGATACGCAGTATTTT.

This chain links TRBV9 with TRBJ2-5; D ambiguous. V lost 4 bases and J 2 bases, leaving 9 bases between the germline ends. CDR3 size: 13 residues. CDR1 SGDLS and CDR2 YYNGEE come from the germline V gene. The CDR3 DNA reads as TGTGCCAGCAGCTTACAGAGTCAAGAGACCCAGTACTTC. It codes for CASSLQSQETQYF. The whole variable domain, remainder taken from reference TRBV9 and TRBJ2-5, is DSGVTQTPKHLITATGQRVTLRCSPRSGDLSVYWYQQSLDQGLQFLIQYYNGEERAKGNILERFSAQQFPDLHSELNLSSLELGDSALYFCASSLQSQETQYFGPGTRLLVL.

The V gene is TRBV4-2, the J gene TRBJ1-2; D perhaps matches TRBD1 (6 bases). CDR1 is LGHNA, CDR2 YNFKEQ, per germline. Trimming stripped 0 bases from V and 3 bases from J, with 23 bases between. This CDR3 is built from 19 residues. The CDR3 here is CASSQDRTFLGGGDYGYTF. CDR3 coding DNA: TGTGCCAGCAGCCAAGATCGAACATTTTTAGGGGGGGGTGACTATGGCTACACCTTC.

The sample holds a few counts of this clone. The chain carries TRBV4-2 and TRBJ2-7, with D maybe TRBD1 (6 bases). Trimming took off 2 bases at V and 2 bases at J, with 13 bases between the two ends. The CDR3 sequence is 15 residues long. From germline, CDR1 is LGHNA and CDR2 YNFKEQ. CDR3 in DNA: TGTGCCAGCAGCCAAATCTGGGGACAAGCCTACGAGCAGTACTTC. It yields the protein CASSQIWGQAYEQYF.

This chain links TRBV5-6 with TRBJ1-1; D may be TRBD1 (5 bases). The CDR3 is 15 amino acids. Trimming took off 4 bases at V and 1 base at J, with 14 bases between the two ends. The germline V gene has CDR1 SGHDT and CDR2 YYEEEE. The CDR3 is CASSNLRAGNTEAFF. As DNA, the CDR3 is TGTGCCAGCAGCAACCTCAGGGCCGGGAACACTGAAGCTTTCTTT.

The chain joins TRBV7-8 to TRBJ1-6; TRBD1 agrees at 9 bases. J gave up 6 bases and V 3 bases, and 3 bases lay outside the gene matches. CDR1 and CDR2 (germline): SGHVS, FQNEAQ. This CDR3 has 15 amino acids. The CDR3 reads CASSFETGGNSPLHF. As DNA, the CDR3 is TGTGCCAGCAGCTTCGAGACAGGGGGTAATTCACCCCTCCACTTT.

In DNA, the CDR3 is TGTGCCAGCAGCCCACCGGCAGGGGACGTCACAGATACGCAGTATTTT. Amino acids: CASSPPAGDVTDTQYF. The chain is built from TRBV28 and TRBJ2-3; a weak D match, TRBD1 (6 bases). Germline loops: CDR1 MDHEN, CDR2 SYDVKM. V lost 6 bases and J 2 bases, leaving 18 bases between the germline ends. The length of the CDR3 is 16 residues.

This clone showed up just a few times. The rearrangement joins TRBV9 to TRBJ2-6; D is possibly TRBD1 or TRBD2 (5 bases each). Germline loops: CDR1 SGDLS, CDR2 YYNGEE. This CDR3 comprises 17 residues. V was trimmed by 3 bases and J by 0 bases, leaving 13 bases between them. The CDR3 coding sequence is TGTGCCAGCAGCGCGCTCCTCGGGGCCTCTGGGGCCAACGTCCTGACTTTC. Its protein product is CASSALLGASGANVLTF.

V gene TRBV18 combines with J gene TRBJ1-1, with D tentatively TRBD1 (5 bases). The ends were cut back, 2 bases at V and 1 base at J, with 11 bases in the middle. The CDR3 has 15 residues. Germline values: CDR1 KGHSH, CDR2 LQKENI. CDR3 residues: CASSPVQAGNTEAFF. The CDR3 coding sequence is TGTGCCAGCTCACCAGTACAGGCAGGGAACACTGAAGCTTTCTTT.

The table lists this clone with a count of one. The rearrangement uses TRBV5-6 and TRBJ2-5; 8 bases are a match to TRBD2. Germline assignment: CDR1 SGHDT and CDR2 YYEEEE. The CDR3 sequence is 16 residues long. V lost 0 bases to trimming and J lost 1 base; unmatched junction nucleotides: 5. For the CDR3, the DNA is TGTGCCAGCAGCTTGGGGGTAGCGGGGACCCAAGAGACCCAGTACTTC. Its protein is CASSLGVAGTQETQYF. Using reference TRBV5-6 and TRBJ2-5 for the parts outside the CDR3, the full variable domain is DAGVTQSPTHLIKTRGQQVTLRCSPKSGHDTVSWYQQALGQGPQFIFQYYEEEERQRGNFPDRFSGHQFPNYSSELNVNALLLGDSALYLCASSLGVAGTQETQYFGPGTRLLVL.

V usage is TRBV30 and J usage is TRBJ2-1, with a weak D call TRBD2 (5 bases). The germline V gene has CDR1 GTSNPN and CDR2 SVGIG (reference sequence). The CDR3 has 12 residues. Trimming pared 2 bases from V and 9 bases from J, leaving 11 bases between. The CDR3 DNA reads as TGTGCCTGGAGTAAGGAGGATGGTGAGCAGTTCTTC. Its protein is CAWSKEDGEQFF.

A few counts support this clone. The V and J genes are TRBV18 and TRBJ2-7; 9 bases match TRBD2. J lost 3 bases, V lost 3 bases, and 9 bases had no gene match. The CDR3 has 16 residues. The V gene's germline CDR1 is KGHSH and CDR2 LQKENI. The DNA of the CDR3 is TGTGCCAGCTCACCCGCGGGGACTAGCAGTCTCTACGAGCAGTACTTC. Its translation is CASSPAGTSSLYEQYF.

DNA for the CDR3: TGTGCCAGCAGCCTGGGGCGGGAGACCCAGTACTTC. Translating gives CASSLGRETQYF. The chain carries TRBV7-2 and TRBJ2-5, with D maybe TRBD1 (5 bases). Deletions cut 5 bases from V and 5 bases from J, with 9 bases between. The CDR3 spans 12 residues. CDR1 and CDR2 from the germline V gene are SGHTA and FQGNSA.

For the CDR3, the DNA is TGTGCCAGCAGTCGACTGGGGTCCGGGGAGCTGTTTTTT. It yields the protein CASSRLGSGELFF. V and J are TRBV6-5 and TRBJ2-2, with D unclear. The CDR3 totals 13 residues. V was trimmed by 5 bases and J by 6 bases, leaving 10 bases between them. Germline V gives CDR1 MNHEY, CDR2 SVGAGI.

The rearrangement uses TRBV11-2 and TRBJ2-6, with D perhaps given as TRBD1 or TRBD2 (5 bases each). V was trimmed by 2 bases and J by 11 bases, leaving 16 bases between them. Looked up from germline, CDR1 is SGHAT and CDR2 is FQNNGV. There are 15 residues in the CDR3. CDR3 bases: TGTGCCAGCAGCTTAACGGGGACGCCTCATGACGTCCTGACTTTC. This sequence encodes CASSLTGTPHDVLTF. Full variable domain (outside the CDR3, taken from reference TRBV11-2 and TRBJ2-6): EAGVAQSPRYKIIEKRQSVAFWCNPISGHATLYWYQQILGQGPKLLIQFQNNGVVDDSQLPKDRFSAERLKGVDSTLKIQPAKLEDSAVYLCASSLTGTPHDVLTFGAGSRLTVL.